The following is a TCR beta chain sequence with its context. Its antigen remains unidentified. V lost 4 bases, J lost 5 bases, and 8 bases stayed unmatched. The germline gives CDR1 SGHAT, CDR2 FQNNGV. This CDR3 comprises 15 residues. Researchers ran the PCR with 60 Vbeta and 13 Jbeta primers. Clones were read by immunoSEQ multiplex PCR, and TCRdb kept only the in-frame ones, dropping some. Its table records around 120,000 clones. This record comes from a study of cytomegalovirus exposure and HLA in healthy donors. Study information: Around 85 million unique TCR sequences came from HLA-typed donors in an early release.

Points from the study as a whole: TCR beta V- and J-gene trimming was later associated with a missense DCLRE1C variant. Approximately 160 TCR beta chains were listed as cytomegalovirus-associated. Most CMV-associated TCR beta chains were later found to appear HLA-restricted.

The receptor was derived from a man aged 18 to 29 in good health and CMV-seronegative. The chain recombines TRBV11-2 with TRBJ2-5; 9 nucleotides agree with TRBD1. Source material: PBMCs. CDR3 residues: CASSYLTGGAETQYF. CDR3 DNA: TGTGCCAGCAGCTACCTTACAGGGGGCGCGGAGACCCAGTACTTC. Together with reference TRBV11-2 and TRBJ2-5, the CDR3 gives the full variable domain: EAGVAQSPRYKIIEKRQSVAFWCNPISGHATLYWYQQILGQGPKLLIQFQNNGVVDDSQLPKDRFSAERLKGVDSTLKIQPAKLEDSAVYLCASSYLTGGAETQYFGPGTRLLVL.